This T cell receptor (beta chain) was found in a study of HIV-infected patients and healthy controls. Antiretroviral therapy had run roughly three months, about 14 weeks, before follow-up blood collection. All unsorted peripheral T cells were captured because whole blood was used without fractionation. Regarding this clonotype: Its antigen is currently unknown.

In germline, CDR1 is SGHNT, CDR2 YYREEE (reference sequence). The CDR3 is made up of 16 amino acids. Losses at the gene ends were 4 bases for V and 0 bases for J; bases not matched to a gene: 7. Alpha and beta constant-region primers primed reverse transcription of around 550 ng RNA. Alpha and beta chain libraries were made separately by chain-specific third strand synthesis with multiplexing indices. Two random hexamers, added before amplification and joined, formed each molecule's 12-nucleotide barcode. MiXCR, applied by TCRdb to the 5' RACE reads, yields one record per CDR3 protein. The repertoire holds roughly 3,900 distinct CDR3 sequences, about 9.1% seen once, with about 18% in the top ten. The study, taken as a whole, reports: Compared with healthy controls, HIV-infected patients showed less CDR3 sharing between individuals.

This specimen was blood, taken during antiretroviral therapy. The V and J genes are TRBV5-4 and TRBJ2-5, with TRBD2 matching 9 bases. This receptor was taken from an adult with HIV infection. The DNA for the CDR3 is TGTGCCAGCAGCCCCGGACTAGCGTTAAACCAAGAGACCCAGTACTTC. Its translation is CASSPGLALNQETQYF.